These 9 T cell receptor beta chains were sequenced from one sample in a study of cytomegalovirus exposure and HLA in healthy donors. The assay was immunoSEQ multiplex PCR, and TCRdb's table has in-frame clones only and misses some. Among about 130,000 clones, approximately 90% were seen once, and the ten largest hold roughly 6.5%. The specimen sequenced was PBMCs. The receptors were sampled from a woman in her 30s in good health and CMV-seropositive.

This chain links TRBV19 with TRBJ2-3; D is possibly TRBD2 (6 bases). Germline CDR1 LNHDA, CDR2 SQIVND (reference sequence). Trimming cost V 2 bases and J 4 bases, with 19 bases left between them. The CDR3 is 17 amino acids. CDR3 sequence reads: CASSICGEPRFPDTQYF. CDR3 DNA: TGTGCCAGTAGTATATGCGGGGAACCCAGGTTCCCAGATACGCAGTATTTT.

The chain recombines TRBV6-6 with TRBJ2-5, with 10 bases fitting TRBD1. CDR1 and CDR2 from the germline V gene are MNHNY and SVGAGI (reference sequence). The trim removed 6 bases at V and 2 bases at J, leaving 6 bases unmatched. This CDR3 contains 15 residues. DNA for the CDR3: TGTGCCAGCAGCCGGACAGGGGGAACTCAAGAGACCCAGTACTTC. This gives the protein CASSRTGGTQETQYF.

This clone was picked up one time. The chain employs TRBV6-6 and TRBJ1-2; TRBD1 matches at 8 bases. CDR1 MNHNY and CDR2 SVGAGI come from the germline V gene (reference sequence). The CDR3 spans 13 residues. V was pared by 5 bases and J by 5 bases, with 4 bases of the junction left unmatched. The CDR3 bases are TGTGCCAGCAGTGACAGGGGCCTTTATGGCTACACCTTC. Its translation: CASSDRGLYGYTF.

The chain is built from TRBV14 and TRBJ2-2; 7 bases are shared with TRBD1. This CDR3 is built from 14 residues. Germline V gene data show CDR1 as SGHDN and CDR2 as FVKESK. After removal of 4 bases from V and 5 bases from J, the junction contained 4 bases not matched to a gene. In nucleotides, the CDR3 is TGTGCCAGCAGCCGACAGGGCCGTACCGGGGAGCTGTTTTTT. The encoded protein is CASSRQGRTGELFF.

V gene TRBV6-1 combines with J gene TRBJ2-1; D is possibly TRBD1 (5 bases). In germline, CDR1 is MNHNS, CDR2 SASEGT. This CDR3 has 15 residues. V was trimmed by 2 bases and J by 0 bases, leaving 8 bases between them. CDR3 in DNA: TGTGCCAGCAGTGAACAGGGCAGCTCCTACAATGAGCAGTTCTTC. Protein product: CASSEQGSSYNEQFF.

This CDR3 reads CASSLVQDVEGSYEQYF. CDR3 coding DNA: TGTGCCAGCAGCTTAGTCCAAGACGTGGAGGGCAGCTACGAGCAGTACTTC. The genes are TRBV11-2 and TRBJ2-7; a possible D gene is TRBD2 (6 bases). The ends were cut back, 1 base at V and 3 bases at J, with 19 bases in the middle. Per germline, CDR1 SGHAT and CDR2 FQNNGV. The CDR3 loop spans 17 amino acids.

This sequence joins TRBV2 and TRBJ1-4; D gene ambiguous. CDR1 is SNHLY, CDR2 FYNNEI, per germline. The CDR3 is 12 residues long. V lost 4 bases, J lost 9 bases, and 9 bases lay in between. This CDR3 is CASSVDLQKLFF. The CDR3 DNA sequence: TGTGCCAGCAGTGTAGATCTGCAAAAACTGTTTTTT.

The CDR3 DNA reads as TGTGCCAGCAGTCTGGCTAGCGGGAGTCCCTACGAGCAGTACTTC. Amino acids: CASSLASGSPYEQYF. The chain recombines TRBV7-2 with TRBJ2-7, with 10 bases that match TRBD2. The CDR3 has 15 residues. Losses at the gene ends were 6 bases for V and 2 bases for J; bases not matched to a gene: 7. Germline CDR1 SGHTA, CDR2 FQGNSA.

The rearrangement joins TRBV29-1 to TRBJ2-3, with a possible D match to TRBD1 (5 bases). CDR3 length: 18 amino acids. CDR1 SQVTM and CDR2 ANQGSEA come from the germline V gene. Trimming removed 6 bases at V and 2 bases at J, with 27 bases between. The CDR3 is CSVLSWSRAGPYTDTQYF. The CDR3 nucleotides read TGCAGCGTCTTGAGTTGGAGTCGGGCAGGGCCCTACACAGATACGCAGTATTTT.